This T cell receptor beta chain is from a study of blood T cell repertoires in COVID-19. Assay used: immunoSEQ multiplex PCR; TCRdb lists only in-frame clones, some missing. The sample has around 200,000 clones; about 90% are singletons. Germline CDR1 KGHSH, CDR2 LQKENI. Trimming cost V 6 bases and J 0 bases, with 11 bases left between them. CDR3 size: 14 residues. The receptor was isolated from an older woman with COVID-19, enrolled during active disease. The V and J genes are TRBV18 and TRBJ1-1, with D tentatively TRBD1 (5 bases). Sequenced input: peripheral blood. The CDR3 nucleotides are TGTGCCAGCTCCCGGGAGGGGTTGAACACTGAAGCTTTCTTT. The encoded protein is CASSREGLNTEAFF.